Listed below are T cell receptor beta chains from one sample, sequenced in a study of T-cell reconstitution after alpha-beta-depleted transplantation in children. In TCRdb, the PCR reads were re-called with MiXCR into one record per CDR3 protein. The table has about 980,000 distinct CDR3 sequences, roughly 29% seen once. Material: PBMCs, mostly from graft donor cells, obtained 360 days after TCRalphabeta/CD19-depleted stem cell transplant. All receptors derive from a boy less than two years old who had a stem cell transplant for SCID, so the T cells may come from the graft donor. Each CDR3 is given with its conserved first and last residue. Fields, in order: J gene, V gene, clone size, D gene, CDR3 protein, CDR3 DNA. A D gene is named only where the DNA matches it firmly. Clone size is shown for a subset of rows, as once, few, many or a class of expanded clone.

>TRBJ2-3|TRBV2|NA|NA
CASSGLPDTQYF
TGTGCCAGCAGCGGACTTCCAGATACGCAGTATTTT
>TRBJ1-5|TRBV20-1|NA|TRBD1
CSARDRGYQPQHF
TGCAGTGCTAGGGACAGGGGATATCAGCCCCAGCATTTT
>TRBJ1-5|TRBV12-3/TRBV12-4|NA|NA
CASSYRRQNNQPQHF
TGTGCCAGCAGTTACCGCCGACAGAACAATCAGCCCCAGCATTTT
>TRBJ2-7|TRBV7-2|few|TRBD1
CASSPQGTGTVYEQYF
TGTGCCAGCAGCCCACAGGGGACCGGGACAGTCTACGAGCAGTACTTC
>TRBJ2-5|TRBV9|few|NA
CASSPLQGKETQYF
TGTGCCAGCAGCCCTCTACAGGGCAAAGAGACCCAGTACTTC
>TRBJ2-7|TRBV6-5|few|NA
CASSSITGLYEQYF
TGTGCCAGCAGTTCCATAACGGGGTTATACGAGCAGTACTTC
>TRBJ2-1|TRBV27|NA|TRBD1
CASSSLAGGAYNEQFF
TGTGCCAGCAGTTCGCTCGCAGGGGGCGCTTACAATGAGCAGTTCTTC
>TRBJ2-1|TRBV6-5|NA|NA
CASSSPRSTGYNEQFF
TGTGCCAGCAGTTCCCCCCGTTCGACAGGTTACAATGAGCAGTTCTTC
>TRBJ2-5|TRBV20-1|many|TRBD2
CSASPPSGVQETQYF
TGCAGTGCTAGCCCCCCTAGCGGGGTCCAAGAGACCCAGTACTTC
>TRBJ2-5|TRBV5-5|NA|NA
CASSLVQGRGGETQYF
TGTGCCAGCAGCTTGGTCCAGGGACGGGGAGGAGAGACCCAGTACTTC
>TRBJ2-1|TRBV10-3|few|NA
CAIQDSWEIGSNEQFF
TGTGCCATCCAGGATTCCTGGGAAATAGGCTCCAATGAGCAGTTCTTC
>TRBJ1-1|TRBV20-1|NA|NA
CSAGDPGGTEAFF
TGCAGTGCTGGGGACCCTGGCGGGACTGAAGCTTTCTTT
>TRBJ1-4|TRBV12-3/TRBV12-4|NA|NA
CASSLQGGREKLFF
TGTGCCAGCAGTTTACAGGGAGGTAGAGAAAAACTGTTTTTT
>TRBJ2-2|TRBV7-3|NA|NA
CASSLTGQPHTGELFF
TGTGCCAGCAGCTTAACAGGGCAGCCCCACACCGGGGAGCTGTTTTTT
>TRBJ2-7|TRBV6-2/TRBV6-3|NA|TRBD2
CASSILRGSVYEQYF
TGTGCCAGCAGTATACTGCGGGGGTCGGTCTACGAGCAGTACTTC
>TRBJ2-7|TRBV20-1|few|NA
CSARHLSYEQYF
TGCAGTGCCAGGCACCTCTCCTACGAGCAGTACTTC
>TRBJ1-1|TRBV27|few|TRBD1
CASSPDARDRENTEAFF
TGTGCCAGCAGTCCGGACGCCCGGGACAGGGAGAACACTGAAGCTTTCTTT
>TRBJ2-5|TRBV6-6|few|NA
CASEGGKETQYF
TGTGCCAGCGAGGGGGGAAAAGAGACCCAGTACTTC
>TRBJ2-7|TRBV28|NA|TRBD2
CASSLSAGGLYEQYF
TGTGCCAGCAGTTTATCTGCGGGGGGCCTTTACGAGCAGTACTTC
>TRBJ2-2|TRBV10-3|few|NA
CAIQGQNTGELFF
TGTGCCATCCAAGGACAAAACACCGGGGAGCTGTTTTTT
>TRBJ1-2|TRBV12-3/TRBV12-4|few|NA
CASSRLAGKDGYTF
TGTGCCAGCAGTCGCCTCGCGGGGAAGGATGGCTACACCTTC
>TRBJ2-7|TRBV4-1|NA|NA
CASSQDFIRGCEQYF
TGCGCCAGCAGCCAAGATTTCATCAGGGGCTGCGAGCAGTACTTC
>TRBJ1-6|TRBV5-1|NA|TRBD1
CASSPNTGTGRNSPLHF
TGCGCCAGCAGCCCTAACACCGGGACAGGAAGAAATTCACCCCTCCACTTT
>TRBJ2-1|TRBV13|NA|NA
CASSRIRVTSYNEQFF
TGTGCCAGCAGCAGGATCAGGGTTACCTCCTACAATGAGCAGTTCTTC
>TRBJ2-3|TRBV20-1|once|NA
CSARGTLGGGTGPFLGTQYF
TGCAGTGCTAGAGGTACACTAGGAGGCGGCACGGGCCCTTTCTTGGGCACGCAGTATTTT
>TRBJ2-6|TRBV11-1|NA|TRBD1
CASSLSPGQGARGSGANVLTF
TGTGCCAGCAGCCTCTCCCCGGGACAGGGTGCTCGTGGAAGCGGGGCCAACGTCCTGACTTTC
>TRBJ2-1|TRBV7-2|NA|NA
CTSSRRGAYNEQFF
TGTACCAGCAGCCGAAGGGGAGCCTACAATGAGCAGTTCTTC
>TRBJ2-3|TRBV9|NA|TRBD1
CASNSRDRGKSDTQYF
TGTGCCAGCAACTCCCGGGACAGGGGGAAGTCAGATACGCAGTATTTT
>TRBJ2-1|TRBV12-3/TRBV12-4|few|TRBD2
CASSLQTSGYNEQFF
TGTGCCAGCAGTCTACAGACTAGCGGATACAATGAGCAGTTCTTC
>TRBJ1-1|TRBV7-6|NA|NA
CASSPLQGRAFF
TGTGCCAGCAGCCCTCTACAGGGTCGGGCTTTCTTT
>TRBJ1-6|TRBV11-2|NA|TRBD1
CASSFWGTAGLDVSF
TGTGCCAGCAGCTTTTGGGGGACAGCCGGCCTAGATGTTTCCTTT
>TRBJ1-5|TRBV4-2|NA|NA
CASSQFSNQPQHF
TGTGCCAGCAGCCAATTCAGCAATCAGCCCCAGCATTTT
>TRBJ1-1|TRBV15|NA|TRBD1
CATSSPRGRPEAFF
TGTGCCACCAGCAGCCCCAGGGGGCGACCTGAAGCTTTCTTT
>TRBJ2-7|TRBV9|few|NA
CASSGSPTGHEQYF
TGTGCCAGCAGCGGGAGTCCCACGGGGCACGAGCAGTACTTC
>TRBJ1-1|TRBV4-2|few|NA
CASSQAQGSTKSFTEAFF
TGTGCCAGCAGCCAAGCGCAGGGGTCGACAAAATCATTCACTGAAGCTTTCTTT
>TRBJ2-1|TRBV5-1|NA|TRBD2
CASSPTSGPYNEQFF
TGCGCCAGCAGTCCCACTAGCGGACCCTACAATGAGCAGTTCTTC
>TRBJ2-1|TRBV5-1|NA|TRBD2
CASSFSGGAWNEQFF
TGCGCCAGCAGCTTTAGCGGGGGGGCTTGGAATGAGCAGTTCTTC
>TRBJ2-1|TRBV12-5|few|NA
CASGFWQVSSYNEQFF
TGTGCTAGTGGTTTTTGGCAGGTGAGCTCCTACAATGAGCAGTTCTTC
>TRBJ2-1|TRBV5-1|few|NA
CASSPPWGVINNEQFF
TGCGCCAGCAGCCCCCCGTGGGGGGTGATAAACAATGAGCAGTTCTTC
>TRBJ2-3|TRBV6-1|NA|NA
CASRRDGLLTSSTDTQYF
TGTGCCAGCAGGCGGGACGGACTCCTAACCTCTAGCACAGATACGCAGTATTTT
>TRBJ1-2|TRBV2|NA|TRBD1
CASRPGQGSYTF
TGTGCCAGCAGACCGGGACAGGGGAGCTACACCTTC
>TRBJ1-2|TRBV12-3/TRBV12-4|few|TRBD1
CASQRDRASNYGYTF
TGTGCCAGTCAGAGGGACAGAGCTTCTAACTATGGCTACACCTTC
>TRBJ2-2|TRBV5-1|NA|NA
CASPRLKGELFF
TGCGCCAGCCCACGCCTTAAAGGGGAGCTGTTTTTT
>TRBJ2-5|TRBV20-1|few|TRBD2
CSADEGGEETQYF
TGCAGTGCGGACGAGGGAGGGGAAGAGACCCAGTACTTC
>TRBJ2-3|TRBV20-1|NA|NA
CSAIGGSTDTQYF
TGCAGTGCTATCGGGGGAAGCACAGATACGCAGTATTTT
>TRBJ2-1|TRBV5-1|NA|TRBD2
CASSTLLAGESNEQFF
TGCGCCAGCAGCACCTTACTAGCGGGGGAAAGCAATGAGCAGTTCTTC
>TRBJ1-1|TRBV19|NA|NA
CASSTPFGVKSNTEAFF
TGTGCCAGTAGTACCCCCTTTGGGGTTAAATCGAACACTGAAGCTTTCTTT
>TRBJ2-7|TRBV25-1|few|TRBD1
CASSETGQGSYEQYF
TGTGCCAGCAGTGAAACCGGACAGGGCTCCTACGAGCAGTACTTC
>TRBJ2-7|TRBV12-3/TRBV12-4|NA|TRBD1
CASSRGQGPYF
TGTGCCAGCAGTCGCGGACAGGGGCCTTACTTC
>TRBJ1-1|TRBV4-1|NA|NA
CASSQTGPHTEAFF
TGCGCCAGCAGCCAAACAGGGCCCCACACTGAAGCTTTCTTT
>TRBJ2-5|TRBV12-3/TRBV12-4|NA|TRBD2
CASSLLALAGEAHF
TGTGCCAGCAGTTTATTGGCGCTAGCGGGGGAGGCCCACTTC
>TRBJ2-1|TRBV24-1|NA|NA
CATSARAGRYNEQFF
TGTGCCACCAGTGCCAGGGCGGGGAGATACAATGAGCAGTTCTTC
>TRBJ2-1|TRBV29-1|few|TRBD2
CSDTTGTSGDPNNEQFF
TGCAGCGACACGACCGGGACTAGCGGGGACCCCAACAATGAGCAGTTCTTC
>TRBJ2-1|TRBV4-2|NA|TRBD2
CASSREGTNYNEQFF
TGTGCCAGCAGCCGAGAGGGGACTAATTACAATGAGCAGTTCTTC
>TRBJ2-3|TRBV12-3/TRBV12-4|few|TRBD2
CASTSSGGSTDTQYF
TGTGCCAGCACTTCTAGCGGGGGAAGCACAGATACGCAGTATTTT